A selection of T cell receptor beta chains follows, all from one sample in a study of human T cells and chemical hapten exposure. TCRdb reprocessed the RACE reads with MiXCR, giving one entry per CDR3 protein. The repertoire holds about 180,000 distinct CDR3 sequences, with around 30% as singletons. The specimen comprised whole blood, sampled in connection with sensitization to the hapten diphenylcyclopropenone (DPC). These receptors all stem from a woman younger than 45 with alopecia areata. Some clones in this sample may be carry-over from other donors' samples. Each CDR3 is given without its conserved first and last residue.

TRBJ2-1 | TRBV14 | ASSPFETGTYNEQF
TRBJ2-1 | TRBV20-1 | SAPRIAVYNEQF
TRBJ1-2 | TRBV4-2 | ASSQAGGTTNYGYT
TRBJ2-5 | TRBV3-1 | ASSQVRPTEETQY
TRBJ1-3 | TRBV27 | ASSLVGGLGNTIY
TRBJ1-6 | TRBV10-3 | ASRTAGAYNSPLH
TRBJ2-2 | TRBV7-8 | ASSKPSGGSSGGELF
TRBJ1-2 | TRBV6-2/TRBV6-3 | ASSRGRFDGYT
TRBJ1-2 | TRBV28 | ASSFAGQGDYGYT
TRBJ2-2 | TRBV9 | ASGKGGSTGELF
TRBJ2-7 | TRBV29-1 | SVAYGTNDEQY
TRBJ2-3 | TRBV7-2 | ASSLAGAGWGSDTQY
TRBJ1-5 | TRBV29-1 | SAGGLGQPQH
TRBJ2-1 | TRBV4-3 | ASSQSGRISSYNEQF
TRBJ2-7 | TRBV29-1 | SVDLGRDSHEQY
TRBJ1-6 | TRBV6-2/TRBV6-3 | ASSYHPLGFDSPLH
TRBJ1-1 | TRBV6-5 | ASSIGDWSTEAF
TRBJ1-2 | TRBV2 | ASQPVRGYT
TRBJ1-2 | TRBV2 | ASSEGGTALYGYT
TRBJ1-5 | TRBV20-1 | SARGQPATQPQH
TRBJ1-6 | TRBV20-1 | SARRQSSYNSPLH
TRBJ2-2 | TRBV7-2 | ASSPHGTGNTGELF
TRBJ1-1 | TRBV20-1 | SVGMASEAF
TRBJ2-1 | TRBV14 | ASSQELARPDNEQF
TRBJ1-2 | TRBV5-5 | ASSISTVPVGYT
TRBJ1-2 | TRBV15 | ATSRDRGTYGYT
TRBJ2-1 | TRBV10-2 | ASTLAGPGNEQF